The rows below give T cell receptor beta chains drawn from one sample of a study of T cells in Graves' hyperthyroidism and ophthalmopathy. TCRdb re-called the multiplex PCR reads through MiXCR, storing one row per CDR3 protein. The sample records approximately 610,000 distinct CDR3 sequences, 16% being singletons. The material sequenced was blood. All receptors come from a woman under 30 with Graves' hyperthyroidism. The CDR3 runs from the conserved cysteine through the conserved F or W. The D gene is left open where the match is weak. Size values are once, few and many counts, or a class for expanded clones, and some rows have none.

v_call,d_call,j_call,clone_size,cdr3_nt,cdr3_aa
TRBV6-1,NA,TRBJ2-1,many,TGTGCCGCCAAGGACTCGATTAATTTGGGTGAGCAGTTCTTC,CAAKDSINLGEQFF
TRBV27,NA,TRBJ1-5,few,TGTGCCAGCAGTTTATGGGGAGGGCAGCAGCCCCAGCATTTT,CASSLWGGQQPQHF
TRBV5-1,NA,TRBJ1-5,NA,TGCGCCAGCAGCTTGATAGGAGGGGTAAATCAGCCCCAGCATTTT,CASSLIGGVNQPQHF
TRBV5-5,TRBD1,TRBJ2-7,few,TGTGCCAGCAGCCCGGGACAGGACTCCTACGAGCAGTACTTC,CASSPGQDSYEQYF
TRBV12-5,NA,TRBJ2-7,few,TGTGCTAGTGGTGCAGACTCCGGCGAGCAGTACTTC,CASGADSGEQYF
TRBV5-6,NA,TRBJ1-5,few,TGTGCCAGCAGCACCTTTTCGCGGCCGCGCAATCAGCCCCAGCATTTT,CASSTFSRPRNQPQHF
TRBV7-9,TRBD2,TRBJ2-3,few,TGTGCCAGCAGCCTACCCATTATACTAGCGGGAATACCGCATACGCAGTATTTT,CASSLPIILAGIPHTQYF
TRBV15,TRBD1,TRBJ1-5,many,TGTGCCACCAGCAGAGGACAGGGGCTGGTGCAGCCCCAGCATTTT,CATSRGQGLVQPQHF
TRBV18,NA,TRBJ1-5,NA,TGTGCCAGCTCACCAGTAGCGGGTATCAATCAGCCCCAGCATTTT,CASSPVAGINQPQHF
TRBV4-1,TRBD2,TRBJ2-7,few,TGCGCCAGCAGCGAAGGAAGGACTAGCGGTTTCCACGAGCAGTACTTC,CASSEGRTSGFHEQYF
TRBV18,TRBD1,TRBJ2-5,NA,TGTGCCAGCTCACGGGGACAGGGTATTGACCTGTACCAAGAGACCCAGTACTTC,CASSRGQGIDLYQETQYF
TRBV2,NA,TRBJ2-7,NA,TGTGCCAGCATGAGGGAGTACCGTCGCTACGAGCAGTACTTC,CASMREYRRYEQYF
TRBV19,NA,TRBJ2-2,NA,TGTGCCACCCAAGAGGGGGGCACCGGGGAGCTGTTTTTT,CATQEGGTGELFF
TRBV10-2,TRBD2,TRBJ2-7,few,TGCGCCAGCAAGAACCTAGCGGGAGAGGGAATCTACGAGCAGTACTTC,CASKNLAGEGIYEQYF
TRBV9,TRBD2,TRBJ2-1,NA,TGTGCCAGCAGCGTTTCTAGCGGACCTGAGCAGTTCTTC,CASSVSSGPEQFF
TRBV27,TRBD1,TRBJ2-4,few,TGTGCCAGCAGTTTATCGGCAGGGGGCTCCAAAAACATTCAGTACTTC,CASSLSAGGSKNIQYF
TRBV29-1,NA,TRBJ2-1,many,TGCAGCGTTTCGGTTGGGGCGGGTGAGCAGTTCTTC,CSVSVGAGEQFF
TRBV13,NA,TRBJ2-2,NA,TGTGCCAGCAGCAGAGAGCAGAACACCGGGGAGCTGTTTTTT,CASSREQNTGELFF
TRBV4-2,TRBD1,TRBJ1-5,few,TGTGCCAGCAGCGAAACCGGGACAGAGGTTTATAGCAATCAGCCCCAGCATTTT,CASSETGTEVYSNQPQHF
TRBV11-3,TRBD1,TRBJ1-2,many,TGTGCCAGCAGCGTCACAGGGGGCTCAATCTATGGCTACACCTTC,CASSVTGGSIYGYTF
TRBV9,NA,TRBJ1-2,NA,TGTGCCAGCGGGGGCCGCAACGTCTATGGCTACACCTTC,CASGGRNVYGYTF
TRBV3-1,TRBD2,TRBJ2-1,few,TGTGCCAGCAGCCAGGAGACTAGCGGGCTATACAATGAGCAGTTCTTC,CASSQETSGLYNEQFF
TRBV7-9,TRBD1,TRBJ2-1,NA,TGTGCCAGCAGCTTTTGGCCGCCGACAGGGGGCCCCTACAATGAGCAGTTCTTC,CASSFWPPTGGPYNEQFF
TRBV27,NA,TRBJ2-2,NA,TGTGCCAGCAGTCCGGTCAGCGCGAACACCGGGGAGCTGTTTTTT,CASSPVSANTGELFF
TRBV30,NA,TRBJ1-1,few,TGTGCCTGGAGTGTAGGCCTGAACACTGAAGCTTTCTTT,CAWSVGLNTEAFF
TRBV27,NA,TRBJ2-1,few,TGTGCCAGCAGTTCAAAGGACCCATTCTTGGGGAATGAGCAGTTCTTC,CASSSKDPFLGNEQFF
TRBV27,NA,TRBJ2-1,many,TGTGCCAGCAGACTATACGCCTACAATGAGCAGTTCTTC,CASRLYAYNEQFF
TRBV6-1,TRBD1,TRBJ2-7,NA,TGTGCCAGCAGTGATCCGGGACAGGTCTCCTACGAGCAGTACTTC,CASSDPGQVSYEQYF
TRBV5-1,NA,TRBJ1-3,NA,TGCGCCAGCCGAACGACGGACTCTGGAAACACCATATATTTT,CASRTTDSGNTIYF
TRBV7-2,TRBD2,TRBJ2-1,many,TGTGCCAGCAGCTCGGCGGGACTAGCGGGAGGGTCGGGGGACAATGAGCAGTTCTTC,CASSSAGLAGGSGDNEQFF
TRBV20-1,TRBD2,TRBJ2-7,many,TGCAGTGCTAGAGATTGGACTAGCGACTACGAGCAGTACTTC,CSARDWTSDYEQYF
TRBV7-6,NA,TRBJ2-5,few,TGTGCCAGCAGCTTAGAAGGGGGGCACGGGACCCAGTACTTC,CASSLEGGHGTQYF